The source of this T cell receptor beta chain is a study of a mutant IDH1 vaccine in newly diagnosed glioma. Points from the study as a whole: Among patients, 93.3% showed immune responses induced by the vaccine.

Some clones are missing from TCRdb's copy, which holds only in-frame ones; the method was immunoSEQ multiplex PCR. This table has about 98,000 clones, roughly 90% appearing once. CDR1 SNHLY and CDR2 FYNNEI come from the germline V gene. Trimming cost V 7 bases and J 1 base; bases outside gene matches: 5. This CDR3 spans 14 amino acids. Comment on this clone: Its specificity is not known.

Time point here: baseline, week 1 (first vaccination visit). Noted treatment: pre-vaccination baseline after standard-of-care therapy. This sample comprised PBMCs, obtained from a glioma patient treated with radiotherapy, temozolomide or both. This sequence was found in a woman in her 50s with glioma. This chain connects TRBV2 to TRBJ2-5; TRBD1 matches 8 bases. CDR3 sequence reads: CASKSDRAQETQYF. CDR3 DNA: TGTGCCAGCAAATCGGACAGGGCCCAAGAGACCCAGTACTTC.